This T cell receptor (beta chain) was captured in a study of CD8 T cells in Susac syndrome. After extraction with the RNeasy kit, about 0.5 to 1 ug of the RNA was reverse transcribed using random hexamers. TCRdb processed the immunoSEQ multiplex PCR reads anew with MiXCR; each CDR3 protein has one entry. Counted here are 70,000 to 100,000 distinct CDR3 sequences, 95% to 97% occurring once; the ten biggest clones make up roughly 0.62%. The CDR3 loop spans 12 amino acids. The sequenced sample consisted of CD8+ T cells from PBMCs. J is TRBJ2-3 and V is TRBV21-1. TRBV21-1 represents a pseudogene. The source is a human donor with Susac syndrome. The CDR3 spells CASSKEGPMRGF. In DNA, the CDR3 is TGTGCCAGCAGCAAAGAAGGACCCATGCGAGGCTTT.